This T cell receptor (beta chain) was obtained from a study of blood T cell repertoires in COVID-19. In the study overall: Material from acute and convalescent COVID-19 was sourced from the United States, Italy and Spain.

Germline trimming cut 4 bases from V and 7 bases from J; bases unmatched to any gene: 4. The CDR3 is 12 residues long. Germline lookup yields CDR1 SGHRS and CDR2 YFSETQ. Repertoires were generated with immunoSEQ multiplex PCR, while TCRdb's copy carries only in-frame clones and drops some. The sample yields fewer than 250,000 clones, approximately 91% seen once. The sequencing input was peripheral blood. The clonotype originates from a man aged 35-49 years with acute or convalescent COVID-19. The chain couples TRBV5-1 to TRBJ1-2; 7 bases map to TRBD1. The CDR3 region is CASSAGTVGYTF. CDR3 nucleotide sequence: TGCGCCAGCAGCGCGGGGACAGTTGGCTACACCTTC.